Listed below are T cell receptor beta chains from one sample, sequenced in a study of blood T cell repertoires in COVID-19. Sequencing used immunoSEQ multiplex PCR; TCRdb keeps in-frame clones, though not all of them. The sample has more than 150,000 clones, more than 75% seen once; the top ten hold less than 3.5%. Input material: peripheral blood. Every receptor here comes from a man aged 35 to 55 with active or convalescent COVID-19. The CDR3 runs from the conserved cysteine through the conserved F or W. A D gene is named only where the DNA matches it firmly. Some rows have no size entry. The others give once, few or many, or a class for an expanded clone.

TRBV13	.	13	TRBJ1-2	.	TGTGCCAGCAGCCCGGGGAGGATTCATGGCTACACCTTC	CASSPGRIHGYTF
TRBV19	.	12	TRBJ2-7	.	TGTGCCAGTAGCCCTGGCCTGTACGAGCAGTACTTC	CASSPGLYEQYF
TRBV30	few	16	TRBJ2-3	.	TGTGCCTGGAGTACCTCGGGCAGGGGGGACACAGATACGCAGTATTTT	CAWSTSGRGDTDTQYF
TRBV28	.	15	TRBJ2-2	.	TGTGCCAGCAGTTTATTGATGGGGCACACCGGGGAGCTGTTTTTT	CASSLLMGHTGELFF
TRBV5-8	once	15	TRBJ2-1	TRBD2	TGTGCCAGCAGTTCCGGGACTAGCCCTCGCAATGAGCAGTTCTTC	CASSSGTSPRNEQFF
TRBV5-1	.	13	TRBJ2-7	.	TGCGCCAGCAGCTTGGCAGGGGGGCACGAGCAGTACTTC	CASSLAGGHEQYF
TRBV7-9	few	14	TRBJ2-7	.	TGTGCCAGCAGCTCCTCGGGACACAACTACGAGCAGTACTTC	CASSSSGHNYEQYF
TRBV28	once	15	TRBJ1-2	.	TGTGCCAGCAGTAGCCCGGGGGAGGGGAACTATGGCTACACCTTC	CASSSPGEGNYGYTF
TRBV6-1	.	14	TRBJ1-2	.	TGTGCCAGCAGTGAAGGGGGGCGCGACTATGGCTACACCTTC	CASSEGGRDYGYTF
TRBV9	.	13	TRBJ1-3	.	TGTGCCAGCGCCGGGACACGAGGAAACACCATATATTTT	CASAGTRGNTIYF
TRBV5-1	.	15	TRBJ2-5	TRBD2	TGCGCCAGCAGCTCTAGCGGGGGATCCCAAGAGACCCAGTACTTC	CASSSSGGSQETQYF
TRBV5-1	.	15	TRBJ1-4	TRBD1	TGCGCCAGCAGCGCGCGACAGGGGACTAATGAAAAACTGTTTTTT	CASSARQGTNEKLFF
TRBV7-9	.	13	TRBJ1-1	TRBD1	TGTGCCAGCAGCTTAGGACAGGGCATCGAAGCTTTCTTT	CASSLGQGIEAFF
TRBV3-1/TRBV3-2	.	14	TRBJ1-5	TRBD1	TGTGCCAGCAGCCAGACAGGGGGCAATCAGCCCCAGCATTTT	CASSQTGGNQPQHF
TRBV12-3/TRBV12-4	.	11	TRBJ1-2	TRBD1	TGTGCCAGCAGTTCGACAGGGGGCTACACCTTC	CASSSTGGYTF
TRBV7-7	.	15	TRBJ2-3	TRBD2	TGTGCTAGCAGCTTAACCGGGGGGGCCGCAGATACGCAGTATTTT	CASSLTGGAADTQYF
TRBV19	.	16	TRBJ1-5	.	TGTGCCTCTGACAAGGGCCCCGACTATAGCAATCAGCCCCAGCATTTT	CASDKGPDYSNQPQHF
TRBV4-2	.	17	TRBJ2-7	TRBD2	TGTGCCAGCAGCCCCTTAAGCACCGGGGGGACCACCTACGAGCAGTACTTC	CASSPLSTGGTTYEQYF
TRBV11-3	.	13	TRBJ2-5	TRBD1	TGTGCCAGCAGTCCGACAGGGACAGAGACCCAGTACTTC	CASSPTGTETQYF
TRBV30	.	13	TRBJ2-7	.	TGTGCCTGGAGTGAGGGACAACACTACGAGCAGTACTTC	CAWSEGQHYEQYF
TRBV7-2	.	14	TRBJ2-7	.	TGTGCCAGCAGCTTACCAGGGTACACATACGAGCAGTACTTC	CASSLPGYTYEQYF
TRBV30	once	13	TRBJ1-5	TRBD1	TGTGCCTTTACAGGGGGGGGGAATCAGCCCCAGCATTTT	CAFTGGGNQPQHF
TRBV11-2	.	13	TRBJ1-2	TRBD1	TGTGCCAGCAAAAGGGACAGTGCATATGGCTACACCTTC	CASKRDSAYGYTF
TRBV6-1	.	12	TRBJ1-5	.	TGTGCCAGCAGTGAAGGTCTTCAGCCCCAGCATTTT	CASSEGLQPQHF
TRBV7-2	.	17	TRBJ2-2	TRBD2	TGTGCCAGCAGCTTCCCTCTAGCGGGGGCAAACACCGGGGAGCTGTTTTTT	CASSFPLAGANTGELFF
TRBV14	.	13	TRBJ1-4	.	TGTGCCAGTAACAGGGACATGGGAGAAAAACTGTTTTTT	CASNRDMGEKLFF
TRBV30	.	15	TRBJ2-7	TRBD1	TGTGCCTGGAATCACAGGGGGCGCGAAGTCTACGAGCAGTACTTC	CAWNHRGREVYEQYF
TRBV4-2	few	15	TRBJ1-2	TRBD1	TGTGCCAGCAGCCGAGGACAGGGCGGGAGCTATGGCTACACCTTC	CASSRGQGGSYGYTF
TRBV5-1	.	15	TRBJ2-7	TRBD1	TGCGCCAGCAGCTTGGGGACAGGGGGCTCCTACGAGCAGTACTTC	CASSLGTGGSYEQYF
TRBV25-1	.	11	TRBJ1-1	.	TGTGCCAGCAGTGGGCAGTTTGAAGCTTTCTTT	CASSGQFEAFF
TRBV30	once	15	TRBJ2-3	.	TGTGCCTGGAGTGTAGGCAGGGCTAGCACAGATACGCAGTATTTT	CAWSVGRASTDTQYF